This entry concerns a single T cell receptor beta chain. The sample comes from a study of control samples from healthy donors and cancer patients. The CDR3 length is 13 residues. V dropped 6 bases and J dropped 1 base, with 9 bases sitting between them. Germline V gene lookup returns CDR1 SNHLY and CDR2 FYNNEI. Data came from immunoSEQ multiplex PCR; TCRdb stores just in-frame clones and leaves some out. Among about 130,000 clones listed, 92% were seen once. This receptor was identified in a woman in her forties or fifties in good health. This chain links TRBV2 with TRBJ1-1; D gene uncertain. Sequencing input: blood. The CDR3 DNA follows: TGTGCCAGCAGCGTTAACAGGAACACTGAAGCTTTCTTT. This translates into CASSVNRNTEAFF.